The TCR beta chain under discussion was sequenced for a study of cytomegalovirus exposure and HLA in healthy donors (dated by TCRdb to about 2017). General notes on the study: An earlier analysis of several hundred of the donors reported 250 to 300 Gb of sequence data and roughly 100 million unique TCR beta sequences from roughly 180 million T cells. An early release that covered roughly 600 HLA-typed donors contained 300 to 350 gigabases of sequencing data and 85 million to 100 million unique TCR sequences. Among the roughly 390 genotyped donors, around 81% belonged to the genetic ancestry cluster associated with self-reported Caucasian donors. The aim of the study was to test whether cataloging public T cell receptors could identify signatures of past pathogen exposure. The T cell repertoires of 700 or so subjects were profiled by immunosequencing and related to cytomegalovirus serostatus. Besides the first cohort of 550 to 750 subjects, a separate validation cohort made up of roughly 130 different subjects was used. The study combined high-throughput TCR immunosequencing, statistical association of individual TCRs with disease status, and machine learning to predict cytomegalovirus infection status. To study patterns of TCR occurrence, a later analysis re-analyzed previously published TCR beta repertoires from around 700 donors and added high-resolution HLA genotyping. In the later analysis, no new phenotypic data were used to find candidate immune exposures; instead, reliance was placed on TCR beta sequences and their occurrence across donors. An earlier analysis of around 540 of the donors applied high-throughput TCR beta sequencing to assess whether each TCR beta V gene segment acted as functional or pseudogenic. Donor age, sex, ethnicity and CMV serostatus were collected together with the repertoire data. Genome-wide SNP genotypes for about 65% of the roughly 700 donors were used in a later genetic analysis, which treated that subset as a discovery cohort. Every discovery cohort repertoire had been produced on one sequencing platform. HLA typing included class I and class II loci at four-digit resolution. Typing coverage differed by locus: A, B, C, DRB1 and DQB1 were typed in about 629-640 donors, DQA1 in roughly 500, DPA1 in over 600, and DPB1 in approximately 450. A few DR-DQ haplotypes were treated as single units for association and clustering because of strong linkage in the cohort. Across 300 to 500 genotyped donors of the cohort, an average of approximately 220,000 unique TCR beta nucleotide sequences per donor were sequenced, and roughly 18% of those sequences were non-productive.

Overall study results and their limits: In vitro tests confirmed that a few of the cytomegalovirus-associated TCR beta chains recognize cytomegalovirus antigens. This cohort had only TCR beta chains sequenced, and the lack of alpha or paired-chain data limited which features could be detected. Because HLA typing was unavailable for some donors at each locus, only the typed subset was used in association tests. According to the authors, the approach could potentially be generalized to other disease states and immunological phenotypes. In a later analysis, most CMV-associated TCR beta chains were found to appear HLA-restricted, with HLA associations seemingly driven largely by CMV exposure. Linkage disequilibrium might explain the correlated functional status among segregating V segments, but an unknown experimental factor could not be excluded. In a later analysis, several top co-occurrence clusters were reported to appear linked to parvovirus B19, influenza, CMV and Epstein-Barr virus. The classifier was reported to diagnose cytomegalovirus status with high specificity and sensitivity in both the original and validation cohorts. A later analysis associated approximately 17,000 TCR beta sequences with specific HLA alleles at a false discovery rate of 0.05. Sequencing depth was assumed to be roughly uniform across donors in the presence/absence analyses, though that assumption may not hold. A further reported finding was that TCR beta sequences accurately predicted the HLA-A and HLA-B alleles for most subjects in the first cohort. A cluster of highly shared sequence variants was judged likely to represent a technical artifact of the sequencing pipeline. Compared with the roughly 700-donor mean, donors in an Asian-associated ancestry cluster had fewer N-insertions in productive TCRs, according to a later genetic analysis. When HLA alleles, especially DR and DQ, strongly co-occurred, TCR associations were difficult to assign to individual alleles. Because counts were too low, around 18 rarely observed V segments, including chromosome 9 orphons, were left out of the earlier analysis of 500 to 750 of the donors. In a later genetic analysis, a missense DCLRE1C variant was associated with V-gene and J-gene trimming of TCR beta chains, and the association was replicated in an independent cohort. The 87-base-pair reads could not distinguish some IMGT-functional V segments, including TRBV6-2 and TRBV6-3, so those segments were excluded. In an earlier analysis of fewer than 700 of the donors, most TCR beta V segments appeared in productive rearrangements about 87% or about 30% of the time, broadly matching IMGT annotations. Across donors, most TCR sequences were observed very rarely, whereas some public TCRs were present in many individuals. According to a later analysis, TCR association rates differed among HLA loci, with DRB1 alleles showing the most associated TCRs and HLA-C alleles showing the fewest. In the study, around 150 TCR beta chains were listed as associated with cytomegalovirus. For the cohort, immune exposure information was limited to CMV serostatus. Compared with equally common non-associated chains, HLA-associated TCR beta chains in a later analysis were more clonally expanded and had lower generation probabilities.

In total, about 650 healthy bone marrow donors made up the cohort. At the time of sampling, every cohort member was nominally healthy, though immune exposures that went unrecorded were likely present. The donor tested CMV seropositive and was one of the 289 seropositive cohort members. Every donor gave a peripheral blood sample, and the peripheral blood mononuclear cells from that sample were used for TCR beta sequencing. Genomic DNA extraction from the blood cell samples was performed with the Qiagen DNeasy Blood Extraction Kit. Libraries were constructed by the immunoSEQ multiplex PCR assay. For the multiplex PCR, a mixture combining 60 forward primers for TCR Vbeta segments and 13 reverse primers for TCR Jbeta segments was used. The CDR3 region of rearranged TCR beta genes was amplified from genomic DNA by a multiplex PCR assay. The Illumina HiSeq System was used to sequence the amplified TCR beta libraries as 87-base-pair reads. Turning to the authors' computational methods: A later analysis counted approximately 76 million unique TCR beta chains across the 550 to 750 repertoires, and 9.5 million to 11 million of these chains were shared by at least two donors. Raw reads were error-corrected and collapsed into unique sequences with a nearest-neighbor algorithm that merged closely related sequences to remove PCR and sequencing errors. CDR3 sequences were aligned to IMGT reference sequences to assign V, D and J gene segments. For a sequence to be retained, a match of at least six nucleotides to both a V gene segment and a J gene segment was required. A rearrangement was called productive if the CDR3 had no stop codons and remained in frame with V and J, and every other rearrangement was called non-productive. CDR3 was defined by IMGT convention, running from the second conserved V-encoded cysteine to the conserved J-encoded phenylalanine. The earlier analysis of 587 of the donors excluded sequences that lacked an unambiguous match to a single V gene segment. In an earlier analysis of some 590 of the donors, V segments were called functional above 56.7% productive rearrangements and were called segregating when the between-donor standard deviation exceeded 5%. A statistical classification framework was built to diagnose cytomegalovirus status from the catalog of TCR beta chain sequences. V and J gene assignment, in a later analysis, came from comparing TCR nucleotide sequences with IMGT/GENE-DB human TR gene sequences. A later analysis assigned CDR3 sequences and most-parsimonious VDJ recombination scenarios with the TCRdist pipeline. In a later analysis, every TCR beta chain was defined by the combination of its CDR3 amino acid sequence and its V-gene family, and reads without a unique V-gene family were dropped. As a way to deal with suspected cross-contamination and a sequencing artifact, a later analysis dropped roughly 600 nucleotide sequences that were highly shared and had low generation probability. In a later analysis, a clonal expansion index was calculated for each public chain from normalized within-repertoire ranks of inferred template counts. In a later analysis, generation probabilities were computed using a VDJ recombination model fitted to out-of-frame rearrangements, and the results were checked against IGoR. In a later analysis, hypergeometric tests were used to score TCR-TCR, TCR-HLA and TCR-CMV co-occurrence, with a repertoire-size bias correction applied to TCR pairs. A later analysis estimated false discovery rates by permuting HLA or CMV assignments 20 times. In a later analysis, co-occurring TCRs were grouped with DBSCAN, and TCRdist sequence similarity was added when clustering was performed within HLA-allele-positive subsets. For co-occurrence clustering, repertoires with fewer than 30,000 or more than 120,000 public chains were excluded, along with four or five repertoires with anomalous nucleotide sharing. TCRdb carries this immuneACCESS record with in-frame sequences only. Its versions omit some clonotypes, under half of them owing to an unresolved V gene in the studies checked, with the rest unexplained. V and J calls and clone size are as listed in that table; D and trimming were resolved from the DNA. This sample has some 150,000 clones in its table, and 55% to 75% of those were observed once. Approximately 4.2% of the sample is taken by the ten largest.

This clone was seen a single time. The target of this receptor is not known. Base qualities are not recorded, but no much larger clone differs from it by a single base. The germline V gene (reference sequence) provides CDR1 LNHDA and CDR2 SQIVND. Trimming costs V 5 bases and J 7 bases, and their ends lie 11 bases apart. From cysteine to phenylalanine, the CDR3 is 13 amino acids long. Of the read, only the CDR3 DNA is kept; its 39 bases are in frame from base 1. The chain links TRBV19 with TRBJ1-4; the D region possibly corresponds to TRBD1 (6 bases align). The clonotype was recovered from a man in his fifties in good health and CMV-seropositive. Sequenced material: PBMCs. At the DNA level, the sequence is TGTGCCAGTAGTCCCTTGGACAGTGAAAAACTGTTTTTT. This encodes CASSPLDSEKLFF.